A single sample gave rise to the 16 T cell receptor beta chains below, sequenced in a study of shared clonotypes between healthy human individuals. Only in-frame clones appear in the TCRdb table, and some are missing; sequencing was by immunoSEQ multiplex PCR. Of 1.6 million or so clones listed, less than 99% are singletons. Sequenced: naive CD4+ T cells sorted from blood. Subset meaning: CD45RA+ positively selected. Receptors originate from a man aged 25 to 45 in good health.

V is TRBV6-5 and J is TRBJ2-7, with 7 nucleotides matching TRBD1. The trim removed 6 bases at V and 0 bases at J, leaving 8 bases unmatched. This CDR3 is built from 15 residues. Per the germline V gene, CDR1 is MNHEY and CDR2 is SVGAGI. CDR3 nucleotide sequence: TGTGCCAGCAGCCCCTCCGGGACAGCCTCCTACGAGCAGTACTTC. Translation gives CASSPSGTASYEQYF.

This clone was recorded once. V gene TRBV5-4 combines with J gene TRBJ2-5, with D unclear. The CDR3 runs to 15 residues. Germline CDR1 and CDR2: SGHNT and YYREEE (reference sequence). The V gene lost 3 bases and the J gene lost 4 bases, with 16 bases spanning the gap. CDR3 in DNA: TGTGCCAGCAGCTCCGTGAAAACGTCTCGAGAGACCCAGTACTTC. Translation gives CASSSVKTSRETQYF.

The chain joins TRBV19 to TRBJ2-1, with unresolved D. Trimming pared 3 bases from V and 4 bases from J, leaving 4 bases between. Germline loops: CDR1 LNHDA, CDR2 SQIVND (reference sequence). The CDR3 covers 12 residues. CDR3 loop: CASSMGYNEQFF. The CDR3 coding sequence is TGTGCCAGTAGTATGGGTTACAATGAGCAGTTCTTC.

The rearrangement links TRBV4-1 to TRBJ1-1; TRBD1 matches at 9 bases. Germline V gene lookup returns CDR1 MGHRA and CDR2 YSYEKL. Trimming removed 1 base from V and 2 bases from J; junction bases left unmatched: 5. The CDR3 is made up of 16 amino acids. The CDR3 protein is CASSQARDRVNTEAFF. Here the CDR3 DNA reads TGCGCCAGCAGCCAAGCCCGGGACAGGGTCAACACTGAAGCTTTCTTT.

The chain combines TRBV18 with TRBJ2-7, with D perhaps TRBD1 or TRBD2 (5 bases each). The CDR3 loop spans 14 amino acids. V lost 2 bases, J lost 4 bases, and 12 bases lay in between. Germline assignment: CDR1 KGHSH and CDR2 LQKENI. The CDR3 DNA reads as TGTGCCAGCTCACCAGGGGGTTTGGGGTACGAGCAGTACTTC. Its protein is CASSPGGLGYEQYF.

V gene TRBV2 combines with J gene TRBJ2-3; maybe TRBD1 (6 bases). The V gene's germline CDR1 is SNHLY and CDR2 FYNNEI. V gave up 3 bases and J gave up 6 bases, with 16 bases separating them. The CDR3 sequence is 15 residues long. The CDR3 DNA sequence: TGTGCCAGCAGTGACGGGACACAGAGGGCTGATACGCAGTATTTT. Its protein product is CASSDGTQRADTQYF.

The chain combines TRBV5-1 with TRBJ2-7, with 10 nucleotides matching TRBD2. The V gene's germline CDR1 is SGHRS and CDR2 YFSETQ. Unmatched junction bases numbered 5, after V lost 0 bases and J lost 5 bases. This CDR3 is 15 amino acids long. CDR3 bases: TGCGCCAGCAGCTTGGAGGCTAGCGGGAGCCACGAGCAGTACTTC. It yields the protein CASSLEASGSHEQYF.

The chain joins TRBV5-1 to TRBJ2-4; TRBD1 matches 7 bases. Germline V gene data show CDR1 as SGHRS and CDR2 as YFSETQ. V gave up 7 bases and J gave up 5 bases; unmatched junction bases: 6. This CDR3 spans 13 amino acids. CDR3 bases: TGCGCCAGCTATGACAGGGCCGAAAACATTCAGTACTTC. It specifies CASYDRAENIQYF.

The rearrangement links TRBV7-9 to TRBJ1-3; D gene ambiguous. This CDR3 has 11 amino acids. CDR1 is SEHNR and CDR2 is FQNEAQ in the germline V gene (reference sequence). The germline V and J ends were trimmed by 3 bases and 8 bases, with 5 bases remaining between them. The CDR3 protein is CASSLEHTIYF. CDR3 sequence (DNA): TGTGCCAGCAGCTTGGAACACACCATATATTTT.

V gene TRBV7-8 combines with J gene TRBJ2-7; no definite D call. The germline gives CDR1 SGHVS, CDR2 FQNEAQ. Trimming removed 2 bases at V and 3 bases at J, with 17 bases between. This CDR3 has 16 residues. The CDR3 region has the DNA TGTGCCAGCAGCTTATCGTTGATCCGCCTCGACTACGAGCAGTACTTC. Amino acids: CASSLSLIRLDYEQYF.

This clone was seen just once. The chain links TRBV9 to TRBJ2-5; D call uncertain. V gave up 3 bases and J gave up 8 bases, with 17 bases separating them. The CDR3 has 14 amino acids. Per germline, CDR1 SGDLS and CDR2 YYNGEE. In nucleotides, the CDR3 is TGTGCCAGCAGCGAATCAGCCCTCCAAGGCACCCAGTACTTC. Residues: CASSESALQGTQYF.

The CDR3 nucleotides are TGTGCCAGTAGTATAGATCTTATTTTGGGGGATCAGCCCCAGCATTTT. Its translation: CASSIDLILGDQPQHF. This sequence joins TRBV19 and TRBJ1-5, with D perhaps TRBD1 (5 bases). Trimming shortened V by 0 bases and J by 5 bases, and 14 bases separated the two germline ends. Germline lookup yields CDR1 LNHDA and CDR2 SQIVND (reference sequence). The CDR3 length is 16 residues.

This clone was seen just once. CDR3 amino acids: CASSFLLANSYEQYF. The CDR3, as DNA: TGTGCCAGCAGTTTTCTCCTAGCGAACTCCTACGAGCAGTACTTC. The chain recombines TRBV27 with TRBJ2-7, with TRBD2 as a possible D gene (6 bases). V was pared by 3 bases and J by 0 bases, with 12 bases between. This CDR3 is 15 amino acids long. Germline V gene data show CDR1 as MNHEY and CDR2 as SMNVEV (reference sequence).

The J gene is TRBJ1-1, the V gene TRBV6-5; D remains unclear. The V gene lost 3 bases and the J gene lost 4 bases, with 12 bases spanning the gap. Germline assignment: CDR1 MNHEY and CDR2 SVGAGI. The CDR3 totals 14 residues. CDR3 sequence reads: CASSYFRTSTEAFF. CDR3 nucleotides: TGTGCCAGCAGTTATTTCCGGACCTCCACTGAAGCTTTCTTT.

This clone was seen just once. V is TRBV5-1 and J is TRBJ2-7, with 14 nucleotides matching TRBD2. The CDR3 consists of 15 residues. V dropped 3 bases and J dropped 6; count of bases not matched to a gene: 5. Germline CDR1 and CDR2: SGHRS and YFSETQ. The CDR3 DNA is TGCGCCAGCAGCTCCGAAGGACTAGCGGGAGGCGAGCAGTACTTC. Protein: CASSSEGLAGGEQYF. The whole variable domain, remainder taken from reference TRBV5-1 and TRBJ2-7, is KAGVTQTPRYLIKTRGQQVTLSCSPISGHRSVSWYQQTPGQGLQFLFEYFSETQRNKGNFPGRFSGRQFSNSRSEMNVSTLELGDSALYLCASSSEGLAGGEQYFGPGTRLTVT.

The V gene is TRBV29-1, the J gene TRBJ2-1, with 10 bases identical to TRBD2. Germline V gene sequence: CDR1 SQVTM, CDR2 ANQGSEA. There are 14 residues in the CDR3. V lost 5 bases, J lost 4 bases, and 5 bases stayed unmatched. The CDR3 sequence is CSVPLAGLYNEQFF. CDR3 coding DNA: TGCAGCGTTCCACTAGCGGGGTTGTACAATGAGCAGTTCTTC.